The 5 T cell receptor beta chains below all came from one sample that was sequenced in a study of patients and donors after allogeneic stem cell transplantation. One entry per CDR3 protein, called by TCRdb with MiXCR from the RT-PCR reads. This table holds around 200,000 distinct CDR3 sequences, roughly two fifths found once. Sample: blood, either unsorted or a sorted T cell fraction (not recorded which). The receptor set was obtained from a human donor who was either an allogeneic HSCT recipient or a stem cell or donor lymphocyte infusion donor (not recorded which). It is not recorded whose cells these are; they may come from a transplant donor.

In this sample, this clonotype turned up many times. The J gene is TRBJ1-1, the V gene TRBV21-1; the table assigns TRBD1, which was not confirmed against the DNA. TRBV21-1 is labeled a pseudogene. The CDR3 sequence is 14 residues long. The CDR3 reads CASSRPRTVHEAFF. CDR3 DNA sequence: TGTGCCAGCAGCAGACCAAGGACAGTGCATGAAGCTTTCTTT.

The chain recombines TRBV4-1 with TRBJ1-5; D is undetermined. V lost 1 base, J lost 5 bases, and 15 bases lay in between. Per the germline V gene, CDR1 is MGHRA and CDR2 is YSYEKL. This CDR3 has 16 residues. The CDR3: CASSQVEGTFHQPQHF. The DNA for the CDR3 is TGCGCCAGCAGCCAAGTGGAGGGAACCTTCCATCAGCCCCAGCATTTT.

This clonotype was found a few times. The chain has TRBV11-3 and TRBJ2-3; unclear D gene. Germline assignment: CDR1 SGHNT and CDR2 YENEEA. The CDR3 contains 13 residues. V lost 3 bases, J lost 3 bases, and 7 bases lay in between. The CDR3 is CASSLAVTDTQYF. The DNA for the CDR3 is TGTGCCAGCAGCTTGGCTGTGACAGATACGCAGTATTTT.

This rearrangement joins TRBV10-3 to TRBJ1-2; 8 bases are shared with TRBD1. With 6 bases clipped from V and 7 bases from J, the junction kept 10 bases outside the gene matches. The CDR3 is made up of 14 amino acids. Germline CDR1 ENHRY, CDR2 SYGVKD. CDR3 bases: TGTGCCATCAGAGGAGGACAGGGAGTCTCTGGCTACACCTTC. The encoded protein is CAIRGGQGVSGYTF.

V usage is TRBV12-3 or TRBV12-4 and J usage is TRBJ2-3; no clear D. V lost 8 bases and J lost 4, with 13 bases in between. The CDR3 sequence is 13 residues long. In nucleotides, the CDR3 is TGTGCCAGCCGTGCTAGTCGCCCAGATACGCAGTATTTT. Its translation: CASRASRPDTQYF.